This record looks at one TCR beta chain sequence and its context. No antigen is known for it. Germline V gives CDR1 LNHDA, CDR2 SQIVND (reference sequence). V was pared by 5 bases and J by 5 bases, with 6 bases between. The CDR3 contains 11 residues. The record originates from a study of graft-versus-host responses after intestinal transplantation. The repertoire was sequenced with immunoSEQ multiplex PCR; TCRdb's copy has only in-frame clones and lacks some. The sample has about 130,000 clones; about 92% are singletons. General study findings and limits: Maximum circulating GvH clone levels tracked with early post-transplant HvG decreases.

Sequenced here: unstimulated CD4+ T cells sorted from spleen or lymph node cells, sampled before intestinal transplant. The clonotype comes from a human donor who received an intestinal transplant. The gene calls are TRBV19 and TRBJ1-1; D gene ambiguous. CDR3 protein: CASSLRTEAFF. DNA for the CDR3: TGTGCCAGTAGTTTGAGGACTGAAGCTTTCTTT.